What follows describes a single TCR beta chain. This CDR3 has 15 residues. Germline V gene sequence: CDR1 MNHEY, CDR2 SVGAGI. The ends were cut back, 2 bases at V and 5 bases at J, with 15 bases in the middle. The data derive from a study of blood T cell repertoires in COVID-19. Original processing methods: For nucleated cells, counts were estimated from reference gene primer amplification. Method: immunoSEQ multiplex PCR; TCRdb's copy keeps in-frame clones and lacks some. V, J and clone size derive from that table, while D and trimming were established from the DNA sequence. The data contain about 24,000 clones, around 86% of them singletons.

This TCR was recovered from a woman in her 70s with active COVID-19. The sequencing input was peripheral blood. V is TRBV6-5 and J is TRBJ2-5; D might be TRBD2 (6 bases). CDR3 residues: CASSYGPGRGETQYF. CDR3 DNA sequence: TGTGCCAGCAGTTACGGCCCAGGACGGGGGGAGACCCAGTACTTC.